The clone carrying this TCR beta chain was observed a single time. The target antigen is unknown. These data are taken from a study of shared clonotypes between healthy human individuals. Study overall: Each donor's CD4 naive and CD4 memory cells filled three plates apiece, CD8 naive two, and CD8 memory one. Overall study findings and caveats: Blood alone was sampled, and tissue repertoires likely differ. Approximately 5% of naive CD4 clonotypes were shared across a few donors.

Assay used: immunoSEQ multiplex PCR; TCRdb lists only in-frame clones, some missing. The sample holds about 2.1 million clones, roughly 91% seen once. Trimming left V 6 bases short and J 4 bases short, with 19 bases between. In germline, CDR1 is SGHAT, CDR2 FQNNGV. The CDR3 extends over 15 amino acids. In the naive CD8 group, cells lacked CD45RO and were positively selected for CCR7, so terminally differentiated effector memory CD45RA+ cells were left out. Donors had no recently reported acute infections or vaccinations and were HIV-negative. This TCR derives from a young man in good health. Some clones in this sample may be carry-over from other donors' samples. This chain joins TRBV11-2 and TRBJ2-7; TRBD1 or TRBD2 may be the D gene (6 bases each). Material: naive CD8+ T cells from PBMCs. The CDR3, as DNA: TGTGCCAGCAGACCGGGGGCGGGAATTGTGTACGAGCAGTACTTC. Protein: CASRPGAGIVYEQYF.